Each of the 17 T cell receptor beta chains below was sequenced from the same sample in a study of identical twins. TCRdb re-analysed the 5' RACE reads in MiXCR, keeping a single row per CDR3 protein. Found here are 300,000 to 400,000 distinct CDR3 sequences, about 10% of them singletons; the top ten hold 8% to 10%. The specimen was naive T cells sorted from blood. The origin of the receptors is a woman in her 50s in good health.

This clonotype was seen many times. The chain recombines TRBV5-1 with TRBJ2-1; D is possibly TRBD1 (6 bases). CDR1 and CDR2 from the germline V gene are SGHRS and YFSETQ. The V and J ends lost 0 bases and 9 bases respectively, with 19 bases between them. The CDR3 is 16 residues long. CDR3 amino acids: CASSLEYRVTRAEQFF. In DNA form, the CDR3 reads TGCGCCAGCAGCTTGGAATACAGGGTTACGCGGGCTGAGCAGTTCTTC.

The rearrangement uses TRBV9 and TRBJ2-1; tentatively, D is TRBD1 (6 bases). V was clipped by 3 bases and J by 4 bases, with 11 bases between them. Germline CDR1 reads SGDLS; CDR2 reads YYNGEE. This CDR3 has 14 residues. CDR3 nucleotides: TGTGCCAGCAGCGCGGGACAAAGATACAATGAGCAGTTCTTC. This sequence encodes CASSAGQRYNEQFF. Filled out from reference TRBV9 and TRBJ2-1, the complete variable domain reads DSGVTQTPKHLITATGQRVTLRCSPRSGDLSVYWYQQSLDQGLQFLIQYYNGEERAKGNILERFSAQQFPDLHSELNLSSLELGDSALYFCASSAGQRYNEQFFGPGTRLTVL.

This clonotype was recorded a few times. The chain has TRBV9 and TRBJ2-1, with D possibly being TRBD1 or TRBD2 (5 bases each). The CDR3 contains 14 residues. The V end lost 5 bases, the J end lost 4 bases, and 13 bases lay between the germline ends. From germline, CDR1 is SGDLS and CDR2 YYNGEE. CDR3 protein: CASRGVGEYNEQFF. The CDR3 coding sequence is TGTGCCAGCAGGGGGGTCGGAGAGTACAATGAGCAGTTCTTC.

The chain links TRBV7-9 to TRBJ2-1, with 9 bases lining up with TRBD1. The CDR3 is made up of 14 amino acids. Trimming cost V 5 bases and J 11 bases; bases outside gene matches: 10. Germline CDR1 is SEHNR and CDR2 is FQNEAQ (reference sequence). CDR3 coding DNA: TGTGCCAGCAGCCCCGGGACAGGGACTTTAAAGCAGTTCTTC. Translation gives CASSPGTGTLKQFF.

This chain connects TRBV10-3 to TRBJ2-6, with 9 bases aligning to TRBD1. Germline values: CDR1 ENHRY, CDR2 SYGVKD. The V and J ends lost 4 bases and 0 bases, in that order; junction bases with no gene match: 4. The CDR3 totals 17 residues. The DNA for the CDR3 is TGTGCCATCAGTGGGGGACAGGGCCCCTCTGGGGCCAACGTCCTGACTTTC. It codes for CAISGGQGPSGANVLTF.

The chain has TRBV2 and TRBJ1-6, with D unclear. Trimming left V 6 bases short and J 7 bases short, with 10 bases between. Germline loops: CDR1 SNHLY, CDR2 FYNNEI. This CDR3 contains 13 residues. The CDR3 spells CASRETENSPLHF. CDR3 bases: TGTGCCAGCAGAGAGACGGAAAATTCACCCCTCCACTTT.

This clonotype turned up a few times. The genes are TRBV6-6 and TRBJ2-5, with 7 bases aligning to TRBD1. Germline V gene sequence: CDR1 MNHNY, CDR2 SVGAGI (reference sequence). The CDR3 is 14 amino acids. The J segment lost 2 bases and the V segment lost 6 bases, leaving 6 bases of the junction unmatched. This CDR3 is CASRQGIPQETQYF. The DNA of the CDR3 is TGTGCCAGCAGACAGGGGATCCCTCAAGAGACCCAGTACTTC.

This clonotype was seen more than once but under ten times. The V and J genes are TRBV7-9 and TRBJ2-1; maybe TRBD1 (6 bases). V lost 5 bases to trimming and J lost 3 bases, with 17 bases between them. CDR3 length: 16 amino acids. Germline-derived CDR1 and CDR2 are SEHNR and FQNEAQ (reference sequence). The CDR3 region has the DNA TGTGCCAGCAGCCCCCCGGACAGAGTCAGCTACAATGAGCAGTTCTTC. The encoded protein is CASSPPDRVSYNEQFF.

This clonotype was observed a few times. The V call is TRBV27, the J call TRBJ2-1; unclear D gene. The V gene lost 6 bases and the J gene lost 4 bases, with 10 bases spanning the gap. The CDR3 has 13 residues. In germline, CDR1 is MNHEY, CDR2 SMNVEV (reference sequence). The CDR3 loop is CASRKNPYNEQFF. The CDR3 DNA is TGTGCCAGCAGGAAGAACCCTTACAATGAGCAGTTCTTC.

This clonotype was seen ten or more times. The chain is built from TRBV6-5 and TRBJ2-2; D ambiguous. The CDR3 is 13 residues long. V lost 2 bases to trimming and J lost 6 bases, with 7 bases between them. Germline CDR1 MNHEY, CDR2 SVGAGI. CDR3 loop: CASSYERPGELFF. The CDR3 coding sequence is TGTGCCAGCAGTTACGAGAGGCCCGGGGAGCTGTTTTTT.

The chain is built from TRBV7-2 and TRBJ2-2; D possibly corresponds to TRBD2 (5 bases). The germline V gene encodes CDR1 SGHTA and CDR2 FQGNSA. The CDR3 has 16 residues. Trimming stripped 2 bases from V and 6 bases from J, with 16 bases between. DNA for the CDR3: TGTGCCAGCAGCTTACGGTCCGATAGCGCCTCCGGGGAGCTGTTTTTT. Translation gives CASSLRSDSASGELFF.

In this sample, this clonotype turned up a few times. The chain combines TRBV4-1 with TRBJ1-2; TRBD1 matches at 9 bases. Per germline, CDR1 MGHRA and CDR2 YSYEKL. J gave up 7 bases and V 1 base, and 10 bases lay outside the gene matches. The CDR3 length is 16 residues. The chain's CDR3 is CASSQAGDRANGGYTF. CDR3 DNA: TGCGCCAGCAGCCAAGCTGGGGACAGGGCAAATGGTGGCTACACCTTC.

V is TRBV5-6 and J is TRBJ2-3; D not resolved. The CDR3 spans 14 residues. The germline gives CDR1 SGHDT, CDR2 YYEEEE. Trimming cost V 0 bases and J 5 bases, with 10 bases left between them. The CDR3 sequence is CASSLDSPGDTQYF. CDR3 nucleotide sequence: TGTGCCAGCAGCTTGGACTCTCCAGGAGATACGCAGTATTTT.

This sequence joins TRBV6-2 or TRBV6-3 and TRBJ2-2; tentatively, D is TRBD1 or TRBD2 (5 bases each). V lost 2 bases and J 3 bases, leaving 16 bases between the germline ends. Germline V gene data show CDR1 as MNHEY and CDR2 as SVGEGT. CDR3 size: 17 residues. The CDR3 reads CASSYPFGGTYTGELFF. Here the CDR3 DNA reads TGTGCCAGCAGTTACCCTTTTGGGGGAACCTACACCGGGGAGCTGTTTTTT.

This rearrangement joins TRBV12-3 or TRBV12-4 to TRBJ1-2, with D hard to call. CDR3 length: 12 residues. Trimming removed 3 bases from V and 6 bases from J, with 8 bases in between. DNA of the CDR3: TGTGCCAGCAGTTTGTCAGCGAATGGCTACACCTTC. Amino acids: CASSLSANGYTF.

This clonotype has more than one count but fewer than ten. The rearrangement uses TRBV11-2 and TRBJ2-1; TRBD1 is a possible D gene (5 bases). The ends were cut back, 5 bases at V and 7 bases at J, with 12 bases in the middle. This CDR3 contains 13 residues. Germline V CDR1 and CDR2: SGHAT, FQNNGV. CDR3 coding DNA: TGTGCCAGCAGCCCACCCCCAGGGAATGAGCAGTTCTTC. It specifies CASSPPPGNEQFF.

The chain joins TRBV5-1 to TRBJ2-7; weak D call: TRBD2 (6 bases). Trimming stripped 4 bases from V and 2 bases from J, with 13 bases between. CDR3 length: 14 amino acids. Germline V lookup: CDR1 SGHRS, CDR2 YFSETQ. DNA of the CDR3: TGCGCCAGCAGCCCGGGAGCAGGGACCTACGAGCAGTACTTC. Amino acids: CASSPGAGTYEQYF.